Listed here is a single TCR beta chain. It lacks a known antigen. No much larger clone is present one base from it, and per-base qualities are unavailable. TCRbeta CDR3 regions were amplified from genomic DNA using the immunoSEQ Assay, a bias-controlled multiplex PCR. The source study handled its data this way. The number of nucleated cells in each sample was estimated by amplification of reference gene primers within the assay. Sequence reads were collapsed and filtered to measure the absolute abundance of every unique TCRbeta CDR3 rearrangement. Productive Simpson clonality was computed per sample as the square root of Simpson's diversity index over productive rearrangements. Entries here come from immuneACCESS through TCRdb and include only in-frame sequences with V and J called. Some clones fail to appear in such tables; in the studies checked, an unresolved V gene covers under half of the shortfall, and the cause of the remainder is unknown. V and J calls plus clone size are reproduced from that table; the DNA served to infer D and trimming. Recorded for this sample are around 200,000 clones; 88% of them occurred a single time. The top ten clones comprise approximately 1% of the sample.

The collaborating institutions used their own protocols to collect whole blood in K2EDTA tubes. Collaborator samples were shipped for TCRbeta analysis as frozen whole blood, isolated PBMCs, or DNA extracted from either sample type. The data were obtained in a study of blood T cell repertoires in COVID-19 (dated by TCRdb to 2018 to 2021). Study-level background: The collaborator samples originated in the United States, Italy and Spain and spanned the acute and convalescent phases of COVID-19. The repertoires were made available in a free public database intended to serve as a resource for research on the immune response to SARS-CoV-2. Where available, HLA class I and class II types were taken from metadata supplied by the sample provider and were not determined by assay-based typing. The material from the prospective study consisted of cDNA or gDNA derived from T cells, B-cell-depleted T cells, or PBMCs. Subjects who had been exposed to COVID-19, were actively infected with it, or had recovered from it provided the deeply sampled blood TCRbeta repertoires that made up the dataset. Nearly every sample came with metadata listing a de-identified subject ID, COVID-19 status, age in years and sex. Samples were obtained from the ongoing ImmuneRACE study (first 160 participants) and from about 1,300 subjects provided by 6 global collaborators.

General study outcomes and caveats: How much clinical and demographic metadata was included differed by source and by participant, and the metadata was provided uncurated.

The source material was peripheral blood. The TCR comes from a man between 25 and 39 years old with acute or convalescent COVID-19.

The nucleotide sequence reads TGTGCCAGCAGTGAAAGTACTAGAACCAATTCACCCCTCCACTTT. Translated, this is CASSESTRTNSPLHF. The sequence is built from TRBV2 and TRBJ1-6; too little of a D gene remains to name it. Reading the germline V gene gives CDR1 SNHLY and CDR2 FYNNEI. V gives up 2 bases and J gives up 7 bases, and the segment between their germline ends measures 12 bases. The CDR3, from cysteine to phenylalanine, totals 15 residues. Of the read, only the CDR3 DNA is kept; its 45 bases are in frame from base 1.